Sequencing of this TCR beta chain was carried out in a study of cytomegalovirus exposure and HLA in healthy donors. Study-wide background: Later analysis reported that the 95 to 150 validation repertoires shared the platform of the approximately 670 first-cohort repertoires.

A 120-subject validation cohort, separate from the roughly 680-subject first cohort, supplied the donors. Method: immunoSEQ multiplex PCR; TCRdb's copy keeps in-frame clones and lacks some. This table has about 180,000 clones, around nine tenths appearing once. V lost 4 bases to trimming and J lost 0 bases, with 11 bases between them. Per germline, CDR1 SGHNT and CDR2 YYREEE (reference sequence). This CDR3 is 14 amino acids long. This clonotype was obtained from a woman aged 25-40 years in good health and CMV-seronegative. Sample: PBMCs. This sequence joins TRBV5-4 and TRBJ2-7, with a tentative D call TRBD1 (6 bases). In nucleotides, the CDR3 is TGTGCCAGCAGCCGCGGACAGAGCTCCTACGAGCAGTACTTC. Translated: CASSRGQSSYEQYF.